This TCR beta chain was sequenced during a study of T cells after yellow fever vaccination. This clonotype came up a few times. Its antigen is not identified. They built TCR cDNA with 5'RACE template switching, a step that put in a universal primer site and UMIs. Each CDR3 protein is one row after TCRdb ran MiXCR on the 5' RACE reads. The data hold just under 600,000 distinct CDR3 sequences, with approximately 12% observed a single time. Notes on the study in general: Most clones from primary vaccination were detected again post-booster (roughly 95% CD4, 88% CD8). Clonotypes found in both CD4 and CD8 compartments made up a small share. The bulk population could contribute abundant contaminating clonotypes to FACS-sorted repertoires.

V was trimmed by 4 bases and J by 8 bases, leaving 17 bases between them. Germline CDR1 is KGHSH and CDR2 is LQKENI. CDR3 length: 15 amino acids. This TCR was recovered from a man aged 25-40 years who received the YFV17D yellow fever vaccine. Sequencing used PBMCs, obtained on the day of the yellow fever booster vaccination. The V and J genes are TRBV18 and TRBJ1-4; D may be TRBD1 (6 bases). CDR3 DNA sequence: TGTGCCAGCTCACTTCAGAGGACAGATCGGGAAAAACTGTTTTTT. Translated, it gives CASSLQRTDREKLFF.